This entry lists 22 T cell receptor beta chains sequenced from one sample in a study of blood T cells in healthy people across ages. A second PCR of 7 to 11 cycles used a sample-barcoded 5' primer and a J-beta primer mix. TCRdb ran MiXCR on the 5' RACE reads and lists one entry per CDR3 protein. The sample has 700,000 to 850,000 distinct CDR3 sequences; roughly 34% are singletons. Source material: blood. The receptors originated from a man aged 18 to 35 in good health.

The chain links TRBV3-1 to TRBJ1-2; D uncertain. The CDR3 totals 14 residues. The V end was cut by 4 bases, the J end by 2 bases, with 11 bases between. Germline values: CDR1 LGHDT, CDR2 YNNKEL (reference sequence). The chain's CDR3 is CASSPSGGNYGYTF. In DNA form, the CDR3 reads TGTGCCAGCAGCCCCTCCGGAGGGAACTATGGCTACACCTTC.

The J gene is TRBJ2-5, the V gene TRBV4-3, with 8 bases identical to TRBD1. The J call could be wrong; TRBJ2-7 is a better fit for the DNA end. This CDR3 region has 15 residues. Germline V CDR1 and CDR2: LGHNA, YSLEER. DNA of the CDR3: TGCGCCAGCAGCCAACAGCGGACAGGGCACTACGAGCAGTACTTC. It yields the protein CASSQQRTGHYEQYF.

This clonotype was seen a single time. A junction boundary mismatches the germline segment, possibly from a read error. The DNA of the CDR3 is TGCAGCGTGCGTCAGGCTAGCACAGAGACGCAGTATTTT. This codes for CSVRQASTETQYF. The V call is TRBV29-1, the J call TRBJ2-3; a possible D gene is TRBD2 (5 bases). The CDR3 is 13 residues long. Germline CDR1 SQVTM, CDR2 ANQGSEA.

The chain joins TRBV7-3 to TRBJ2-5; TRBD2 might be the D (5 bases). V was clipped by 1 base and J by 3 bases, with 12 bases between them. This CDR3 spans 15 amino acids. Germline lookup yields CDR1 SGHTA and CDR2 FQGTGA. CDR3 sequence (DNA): TGTGCCAGCAGCTTAAGTGCCAGCGGAAAAGAGACCCAGTACTTC. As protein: CASSLSASGKETQYF.

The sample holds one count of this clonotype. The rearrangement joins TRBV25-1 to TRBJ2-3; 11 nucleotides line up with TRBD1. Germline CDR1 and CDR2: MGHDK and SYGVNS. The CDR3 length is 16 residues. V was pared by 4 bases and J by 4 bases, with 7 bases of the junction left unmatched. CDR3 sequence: CASSAKGGQGADTQYF. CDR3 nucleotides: TGTGCCAGCAGTGCGAAGGGGGGACAGGGGGCAGATACGCAGTATTTT.

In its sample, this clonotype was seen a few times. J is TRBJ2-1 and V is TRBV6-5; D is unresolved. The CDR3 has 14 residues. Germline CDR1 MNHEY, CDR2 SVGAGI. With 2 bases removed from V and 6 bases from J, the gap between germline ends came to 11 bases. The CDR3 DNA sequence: TGTGCCAGCAGTTACGACGCAGTGAGCAATGAGCAGTTCTTC. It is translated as CASSYDAVSNEQFF.

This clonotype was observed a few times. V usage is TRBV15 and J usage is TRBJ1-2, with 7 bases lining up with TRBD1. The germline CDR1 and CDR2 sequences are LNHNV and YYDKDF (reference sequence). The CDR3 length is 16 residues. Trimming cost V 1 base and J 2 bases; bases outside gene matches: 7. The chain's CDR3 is CATSRGTGELNYGYTF. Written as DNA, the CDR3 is TGTGCCACCAGCAGAGGGACAGGAGAACTAAACTATGGCTACACCTTC.

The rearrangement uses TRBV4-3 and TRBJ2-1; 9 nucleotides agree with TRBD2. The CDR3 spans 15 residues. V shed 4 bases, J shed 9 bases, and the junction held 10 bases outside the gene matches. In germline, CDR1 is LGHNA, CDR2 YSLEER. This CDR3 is CASSRGGLAAFEQFF. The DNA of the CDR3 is TGCGCCAGCAGCCGAGGGGGACTAGCTGCTTTTGAGCAGTTCTTC.

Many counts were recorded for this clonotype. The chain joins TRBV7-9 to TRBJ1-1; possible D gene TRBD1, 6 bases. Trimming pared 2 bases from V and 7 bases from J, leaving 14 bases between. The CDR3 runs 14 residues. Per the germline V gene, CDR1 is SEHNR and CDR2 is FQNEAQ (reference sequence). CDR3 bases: TGTGCCAGCAGCTTACTCGGGGGGCAGGATGAAGCTTTCTTT. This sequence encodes CASSLLGGQDEAFF. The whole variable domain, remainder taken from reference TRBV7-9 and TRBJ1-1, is DTGVSQNPRHKITKRGQNVTFRCDPISEHNRLYWYRQTLGQGPEFLTYFQNEAQLEKSRLLSDRFSAERPKGSFSTLEIQRTEQGDSAMYLCASSLLGGQDEAFFGQGTRLTVV.

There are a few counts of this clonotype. Written as DNA, the CDR3 is TGTGCTACGGGGGTTAGCAATCAGCCCCAGCATTTT. Amino acid sequence: CATGVSNQPQHF. The chain employs TRBV6-5 and TRBJ1-5; D is perhaps TRBD1 (5 bases). Germline V gives CDR1 MNHEY, CDR2 SVGAGI. The CDR3 is 12 residues long.

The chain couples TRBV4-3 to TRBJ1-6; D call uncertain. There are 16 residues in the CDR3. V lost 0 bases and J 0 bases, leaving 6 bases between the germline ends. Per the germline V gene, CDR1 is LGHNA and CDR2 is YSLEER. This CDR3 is CASSQDFASYNSPLHF. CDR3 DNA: TGCGCCAGCAGCCAAGATTTTGCCTCCTATAATTCACCCCTCCACTTT.

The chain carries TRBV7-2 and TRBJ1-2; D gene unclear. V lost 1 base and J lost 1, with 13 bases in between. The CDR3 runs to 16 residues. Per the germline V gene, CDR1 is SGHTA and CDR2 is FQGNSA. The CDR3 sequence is CASSLDRVDYNYGYTF. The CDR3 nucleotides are TGTGCCAGCAGCTTAGACAGAGTTGACTATAACTATGGCTACACCTTC. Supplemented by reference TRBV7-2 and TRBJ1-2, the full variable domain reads GAGVSQSPSNKVTEKGKDVELRCDPISGHTALYWYRQSLGQGLEFLIYFQGNSAPDKSGLPSDRFSAERTGGSVSTLTIQRTQQEDSAVYLCASSLDRVDYNYGYTFGSGTRLTVV.

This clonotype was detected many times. CDR3 loop: CASSPTENTEAFF. CDR3 DNA sequence: TGCGCCAGCAGCCCGACAGAGAACACTGAAGCTTTCTTT. This sequence joins TRBV4-1 and TRBJ1-1, with a weak D call TRBD1 (5 bases). This CDR3 region has 13 residues. Trimming took 4 bases from V and 1 from J, leaving 7 bases between them. CDR1 and CDR2 (germline): MGHRA, YSYEKL.

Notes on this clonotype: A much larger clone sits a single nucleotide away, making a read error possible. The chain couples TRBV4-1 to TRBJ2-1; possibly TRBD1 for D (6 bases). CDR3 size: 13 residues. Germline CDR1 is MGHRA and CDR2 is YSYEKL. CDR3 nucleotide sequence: TGCGCCAGCAGCCAAGGCACAGGGAATGAGCGGTTCTTC. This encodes CASSQGTGNERFF.

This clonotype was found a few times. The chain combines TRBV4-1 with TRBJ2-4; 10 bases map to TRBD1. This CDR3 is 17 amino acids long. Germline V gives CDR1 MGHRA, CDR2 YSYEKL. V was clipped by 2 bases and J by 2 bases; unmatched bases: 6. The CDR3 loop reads CASSQFGQGDTKNIQYF. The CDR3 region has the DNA TGCGCCAGCAGCCAATTCGGACAGGGGGATACCAAAAACATTCAGTACTTC.

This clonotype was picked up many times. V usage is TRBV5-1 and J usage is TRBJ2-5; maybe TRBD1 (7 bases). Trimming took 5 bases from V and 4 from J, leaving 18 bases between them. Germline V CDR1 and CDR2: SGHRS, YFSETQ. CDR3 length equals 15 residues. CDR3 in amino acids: CASRTGTSGGETQYF. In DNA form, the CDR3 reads TGCGCCAGCAGAACCGGGACTTCAGGGGGAGAGACCCAGTACTTC. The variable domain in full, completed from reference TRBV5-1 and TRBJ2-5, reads KAGVTQTPRYLIKTRGQQVTLSCSPISGHRSVSWYQQTPGQGLQFLFEYFSETQRNKGNFPGRFSGRQFSNSRSEMNVSTLELGDSALYLCASRTGTSGGETQYFGPGTRLLVL.

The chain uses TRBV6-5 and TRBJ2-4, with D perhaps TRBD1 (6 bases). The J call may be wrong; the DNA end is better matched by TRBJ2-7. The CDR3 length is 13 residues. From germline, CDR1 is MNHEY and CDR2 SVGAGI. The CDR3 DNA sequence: TGTGCCAGCAGTTTTACAGGGTTGGGCGAGCAGTACTTC. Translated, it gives CASSFTGLGEQYF.

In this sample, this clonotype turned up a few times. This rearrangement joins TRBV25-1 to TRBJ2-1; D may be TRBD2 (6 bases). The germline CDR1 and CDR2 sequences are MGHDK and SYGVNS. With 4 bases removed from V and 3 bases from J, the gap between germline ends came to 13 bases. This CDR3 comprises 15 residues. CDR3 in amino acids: CASSALGGDYNEQFF. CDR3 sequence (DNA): TGTGCCAGCAGTGCCCTTGGCGGGGACTACAATGAGCAGTTCTTC.

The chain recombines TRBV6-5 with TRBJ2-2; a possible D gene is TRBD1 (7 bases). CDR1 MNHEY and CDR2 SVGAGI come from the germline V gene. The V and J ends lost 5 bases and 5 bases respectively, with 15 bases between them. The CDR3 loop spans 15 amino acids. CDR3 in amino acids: CASSQGGTVTGELFF. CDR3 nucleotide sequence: TGTGCCAGCAGTCAAGGAGGGACAGTTACCGGGGAGCTGTTTTTT.

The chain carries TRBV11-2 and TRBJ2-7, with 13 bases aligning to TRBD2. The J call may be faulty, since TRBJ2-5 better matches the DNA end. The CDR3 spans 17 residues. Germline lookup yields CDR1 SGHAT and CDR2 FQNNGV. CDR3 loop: CASSSLGTSGTRETQYF. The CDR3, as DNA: TGTGCCAGCAGCTCATTAGGGACTAGCGGGACGAGGGAGACCCAGTACTTC.

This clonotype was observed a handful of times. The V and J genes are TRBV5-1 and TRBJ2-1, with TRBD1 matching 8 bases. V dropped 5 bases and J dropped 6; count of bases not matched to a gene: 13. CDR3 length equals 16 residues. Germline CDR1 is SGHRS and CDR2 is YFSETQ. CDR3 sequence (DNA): TGCGCCAGCAGACTTGAACCGGGACAGGACATCAATGAGCAGTTCTTC. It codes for CASRLEPGQDINEQFF.

The CDR3 bases are TGTGCCAGCAGTCCCCTTAGCGGGGCCACCCCACCATACAATGAGCAGTTCTTC. This encodes CASSPLSGATPPYNEQFF. The chain combines TRBV28 with TRBJ2-1; 8 bases are shared with TRBD2. CDR1 and CDR2 (germline): MDHEN, SYDVKM. After removal of 5 bases from V and 4 bases from J, the junction contained 16 bases not matched to a gene. This CDR3 has 18 amino acids.